This TCR beta chain was observed in a study of blood T cells in healthy people across ages. Whole-study findings and limits: Those diversity estimates obtained from one million T cells were thought to be underestimates.

This CDR3 region has 14 residues. The V end lost 0 bases, the J end lost 2 bases, and 4 bases lay between the germline ends. Germline CDR1 is LNHDA and CDR2 is SQIVND (reference sequence). To note about this clonotype: What it binds is unknown.

Alongside a J-beta primer mix, a sample-barcoded 5' primer served in a second PCR lasting 7 to 11 cycles. TCRdb ran MiXCR on the 5' RACE reads and lists one entry per CDR3 protein. Of around 1,000,000 distinct CDR3 sequences listed, around two fifths are singletons. Healthy Caucasians from Russia aged about 6 to 90 served as donors. Donors gave around 9.3 milliliters of peripheral blood apiece. The authors isolated at least 6.5 million PBMCs per sample. The genes are TRBV19 and TRBJ2-2; D gene ambiguous. The clonotype was recovered from a man between 18 and 29 years old in good health. The sample consisted of blood. The CDR3 sequence is CASSIEGNTGELFF. Here the CDR3 DNA reads TGTGCCAGTAGTATAGAGGGCAACACCGGGGAGCTGTTTTTT.